This paragraph reports one T cell receptor (beta chain). Its antigen is still unknown. Blood got drawn at baseline, again on cycle 4 day 1, and then on cycle 7 day 1. These data come from a study of OX40 agonist ivuxolimab in advanced cancers. As for the study in general: With a range of roughly 20 to 80, age averaged about 58 years, and approximately 83% were male.

Generated by immunoSEQ multiplex PCR, the TCRdb table keeps only in-frame clones and is missing some. The repertoire holds about 100,000 clones, around 89% seen once, with around 0.16% in the top ten. General study findings and limits: Partial responders at 0.1-3.0 mg/kg had among the lowest clonal expansion. Antigen targets of the expanded peripheral T cells went undetermined.

V lost 1 base and J 0 bases, leaving 13 bases between the germline ends. Germline lookup yields CDR1 SGDLS and CDR2 YYNGEE. The CDR3 has 16 amino acids. This TCR was recovered from an adult with an advanced solid tumor such as melanoma, head and neck, liver or kidney cancer. The rearrangement links TRBV9 to TRBJ1-1; the D gene is possibly TRBD1 (5 bases). The starting material was CD4+ or CD8+ T cells sorted from blood, obtained in a trial of the OX40 agonist ivuxolimab. CDR3 coding DNA: TGTGCCAGCAGCGTAACCCCCGGGGGGATGAACACTGAAGCTTTCTTT. This sequence encodes CASSVTPGGMNTEAFF. The full variable domain, with the rest looked up from reference TRBV9 and TRBJ1-1, is DSGVTQTPKHLITATGQRVTLRCSPRSGDLSVYWYQQSLDQGLQFLIQYYNGEERAKGNILERFSAQQFPDLHSELNLSSLELGDSALYFCASSVTPGGMNTEAFFGQGTRLTVV.